This T cell receptor beta chain came from a study of shared clonotypes between healthy human individuals. Findings and caveats of the study: A generally larger estimated richness was seen in naive subsets than in memory subsets.

The data were produced by immunoSEQ multiplex PCR, yet TCRdb's version contains in-frame clones alone and is incomplete. The sample carries 100,000 or so clones, over 65% recorded once. Germline CDR1 reads SGHAT; CDR2 reads FQNNGV. J was trimmed by 10 bases and V by 0 bases; bases with no gene match: 12. The CDR3 consists of 16 residues. Remarks on this clone: The antigen is not known.

Adults of Caucasian background living in Nashville, Tennessee made up all donors. The source is a woman under 40 in good health. Sequences were obtained from memory CD8+ T cells sorted from blood. As for subset: CD45RO+ cells pooled with CCR7-negative TemRA cells. The chain joins TRBV11-2 to TRBJ2-1, with 7 bases identical to TRBD2. DNA of the CDR3: TGTGCCAGCAGCTTAGATGGGGGAGGGAGATGGGACGAGCAGTTCTTC. Translating it yields CASSLDGGGRWDEQFF. The whole variable domain, filled in from reference TRBV11-2 and TRBJ2-1, reads EAGVAQSPRYKIIEKRQSVAFWCNPISGHATLYWYQQILGQGPKLLIQFQNNGVVDDSQLPKDRFSAERLKGVDSTLKIQPAKLEDSAVYLCASSLDGGGRWDEQFFGPGTRLTVL.